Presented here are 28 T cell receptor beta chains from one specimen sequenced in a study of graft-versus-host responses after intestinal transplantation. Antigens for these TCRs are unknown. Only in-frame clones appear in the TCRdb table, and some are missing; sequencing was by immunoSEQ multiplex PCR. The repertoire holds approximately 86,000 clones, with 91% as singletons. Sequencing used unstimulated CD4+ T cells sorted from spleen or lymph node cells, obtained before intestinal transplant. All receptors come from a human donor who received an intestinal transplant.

The DNA for the CDR3 is TGTGCCAGCAGCTTAACGGCAGGGGGGCCTAAACCCTATGGCTACACCTTC. Translation: CASSLTAGGPKPYGYTF. The chain carries TRBV7-2 and TRBJ1-2; 7 bases align to TRBD1. The CDR3 consists of 17 residues. The V gene end was trimmed by 2 bases and the J gene end by 4 bases; junction bases not matched to a gene: 13. Germline CDR1 is SGHTA and CDR2 is FQGNSA.

CDR3 protein: CASSLGGTGDEQYF. In nucleotides, the CDR3 is TGTGCCAGCAGCTTGGGGGGGACGGGGGACGAGCAGTACTTC. The rearrangement links TRBV5-6 to TRBJ2-7; D might be TRBD2 (6 bases). The ends were cut back, 0 bases at V and 5 bases at J, with 12 bases in the middle. CDR1 is SGHDT, CDR2 YYEEEE, per germline. The CDR3 sequence is 14 residues long. Variable domain in full (rest from reference TRBV5-6 and TRBJ2-7): DAGVTQSPTHLIKTRGQQVTLRCSPKSGHDTVSWYQQALGQGPQFIFQYYEEEERQRGNFPDRFSGHQFPNYSSELNVNALLLGDSALYLCASSLGGTGDEQYFGPGTRLTVT.

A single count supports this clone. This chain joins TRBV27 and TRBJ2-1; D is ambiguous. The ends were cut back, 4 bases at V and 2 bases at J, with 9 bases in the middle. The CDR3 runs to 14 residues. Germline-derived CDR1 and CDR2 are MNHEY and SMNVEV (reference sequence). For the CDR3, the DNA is TGTGCCAGCAGTTCCCCAGTCGCCTACAATGAGCAGTTCTTC. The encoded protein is CASSSPVAYNEQFF.

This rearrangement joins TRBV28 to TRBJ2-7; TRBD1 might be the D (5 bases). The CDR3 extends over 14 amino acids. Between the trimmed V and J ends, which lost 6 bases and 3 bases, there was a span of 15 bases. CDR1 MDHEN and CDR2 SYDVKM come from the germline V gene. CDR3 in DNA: TGTGCCAGCAGCCACCACTGGACATACTACGAGCAGTACTTC. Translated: CASSHHWTYYEQYF.

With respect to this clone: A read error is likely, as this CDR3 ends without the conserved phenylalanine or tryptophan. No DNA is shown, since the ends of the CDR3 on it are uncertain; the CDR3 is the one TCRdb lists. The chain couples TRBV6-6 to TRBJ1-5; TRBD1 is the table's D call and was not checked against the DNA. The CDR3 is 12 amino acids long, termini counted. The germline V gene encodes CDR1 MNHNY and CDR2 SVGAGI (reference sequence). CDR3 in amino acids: CASSSQPTASVI.

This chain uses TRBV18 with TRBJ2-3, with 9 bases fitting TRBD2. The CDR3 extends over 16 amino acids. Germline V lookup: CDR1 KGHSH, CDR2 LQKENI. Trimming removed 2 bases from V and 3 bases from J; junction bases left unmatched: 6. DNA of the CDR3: TGTGCCAGCTCACCAATCCTAGCGGGGACAACAGATACGCAGTATTTT. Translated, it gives CASSPILAGTTDTQYF.

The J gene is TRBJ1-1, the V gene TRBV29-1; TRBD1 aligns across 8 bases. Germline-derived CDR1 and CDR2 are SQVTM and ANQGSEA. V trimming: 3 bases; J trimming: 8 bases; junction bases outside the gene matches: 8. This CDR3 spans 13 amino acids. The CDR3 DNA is TGCAGCGTTGACCTGGACAGGGCAGGGGAAGCTTTCTTT. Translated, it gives CSVDLDRAGEAFF.

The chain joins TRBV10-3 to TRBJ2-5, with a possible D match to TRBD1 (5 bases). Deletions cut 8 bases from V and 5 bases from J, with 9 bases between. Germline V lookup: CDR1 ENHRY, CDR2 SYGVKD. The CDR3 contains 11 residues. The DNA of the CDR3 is TGTGCCATCCGTAGGGGCGAGACCCAGTACTTC. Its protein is CAIRRGETQYF.

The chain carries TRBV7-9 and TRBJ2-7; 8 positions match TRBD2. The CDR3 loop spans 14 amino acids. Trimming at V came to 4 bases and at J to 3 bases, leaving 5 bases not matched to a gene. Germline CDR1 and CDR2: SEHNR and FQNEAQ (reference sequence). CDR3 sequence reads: CASSWASGGYEQYF. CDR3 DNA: TGTGCCAGCAGCTGGGCCAGCGGGGGCTACGAGCAGTACTTC.

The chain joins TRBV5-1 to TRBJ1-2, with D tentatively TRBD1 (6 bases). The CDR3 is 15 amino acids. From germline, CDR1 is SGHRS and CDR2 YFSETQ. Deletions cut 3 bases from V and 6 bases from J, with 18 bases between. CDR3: CASSSTGRVLDGYTF. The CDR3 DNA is TGCGCCAGCAGCTCAACAGGGAGGGTCCTGGATGGCTACACCTTC.

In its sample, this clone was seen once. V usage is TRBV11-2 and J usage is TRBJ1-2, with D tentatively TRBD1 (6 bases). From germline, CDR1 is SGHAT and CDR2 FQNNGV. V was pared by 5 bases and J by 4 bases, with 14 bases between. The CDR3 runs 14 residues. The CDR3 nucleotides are TGTGCCAGCAGCGACAAAACAGGGCCCTATGGCTACACCTTC. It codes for CASSDKTGPYGYTF.

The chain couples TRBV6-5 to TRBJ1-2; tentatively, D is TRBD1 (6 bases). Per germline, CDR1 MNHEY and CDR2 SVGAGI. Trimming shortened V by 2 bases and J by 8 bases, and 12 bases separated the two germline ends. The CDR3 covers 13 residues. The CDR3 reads CASSYPDRSGYTF. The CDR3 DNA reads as TGTGCCAGCAGTTACCCCGACAGGTCCGGCTACACCTTC.

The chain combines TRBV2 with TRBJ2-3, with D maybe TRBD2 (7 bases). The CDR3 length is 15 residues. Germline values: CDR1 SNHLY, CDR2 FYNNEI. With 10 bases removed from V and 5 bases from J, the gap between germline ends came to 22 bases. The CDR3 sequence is CATGANGLGEDTQYF. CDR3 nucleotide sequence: TGTGCCACAGGGGCTAATGGACTAGGTGAAGATACGCAGTATTTT.

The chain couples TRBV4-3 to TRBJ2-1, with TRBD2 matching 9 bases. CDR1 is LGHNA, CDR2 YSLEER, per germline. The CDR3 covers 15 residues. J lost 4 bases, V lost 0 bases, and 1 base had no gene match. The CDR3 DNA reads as TGCGCCAGCAGCCAAGAGAGCGGGGGGTACAATGAGCAGTTCTTC. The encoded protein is CASSQESGGYNEQFF.

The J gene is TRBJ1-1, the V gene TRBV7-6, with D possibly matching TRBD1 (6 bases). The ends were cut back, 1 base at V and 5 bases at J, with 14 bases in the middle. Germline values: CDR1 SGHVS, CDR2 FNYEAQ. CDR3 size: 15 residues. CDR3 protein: CASSLDAGARTEAFF. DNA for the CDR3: TGTGCCAGCAGCTTAGACGCAGGGGCGAGGACTGAAGCTTTCTTT. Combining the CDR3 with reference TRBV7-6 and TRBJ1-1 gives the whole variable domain GAGVSQSPRYKVTKRGQDVALRCDPISGHVSLYWYRQALGQGPEFLTYFNYEAQQDKSGLPNDRFSAERPEGSISTLTIQRTEQRDSAMYRCASSLDAGARTEAFFGQGTRLTVV.

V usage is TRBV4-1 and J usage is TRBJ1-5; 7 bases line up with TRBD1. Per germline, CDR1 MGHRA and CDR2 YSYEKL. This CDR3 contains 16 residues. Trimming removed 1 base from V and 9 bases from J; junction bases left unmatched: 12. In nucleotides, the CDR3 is TGCGCCAGCAGCCAAGTCCCTGGACAGGACTTATGGCCCCAGCATTTT. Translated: CASSQVPGQDLWPQHF.

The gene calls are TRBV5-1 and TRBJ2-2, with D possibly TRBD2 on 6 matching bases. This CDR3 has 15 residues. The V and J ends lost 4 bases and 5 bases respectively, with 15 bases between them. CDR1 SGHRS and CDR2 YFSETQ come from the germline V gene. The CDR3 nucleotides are TGCGCCAGCAGCCAAAGCCTTGGAGGGACCGGGGAGCTGTTTTTT. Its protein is CASSQSLGGTGELFF.

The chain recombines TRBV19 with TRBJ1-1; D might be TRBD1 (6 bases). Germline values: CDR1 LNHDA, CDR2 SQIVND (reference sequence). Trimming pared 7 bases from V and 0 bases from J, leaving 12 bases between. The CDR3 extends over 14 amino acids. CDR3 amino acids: CASNPDRLNTEAFF. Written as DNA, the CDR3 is TGTGCCAGTAATCCCGACAGGTTGAACACTGAAGCTTTCTTT.

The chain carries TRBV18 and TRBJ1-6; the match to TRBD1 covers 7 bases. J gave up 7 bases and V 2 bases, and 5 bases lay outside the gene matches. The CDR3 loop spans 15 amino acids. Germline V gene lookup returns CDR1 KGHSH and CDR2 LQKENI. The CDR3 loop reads CASSPNTGENSPLHF. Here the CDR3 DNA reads TGTGCCAGCTCACCAAACACAGGGGAGAATTCACCCCTCCACTTT.

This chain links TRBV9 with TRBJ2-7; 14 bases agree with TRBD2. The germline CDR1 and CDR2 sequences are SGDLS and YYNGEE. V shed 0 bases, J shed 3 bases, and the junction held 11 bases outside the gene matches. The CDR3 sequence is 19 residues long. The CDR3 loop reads CASSVGPRTSGGIVYEQYF. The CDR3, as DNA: TGTGCCAGCAGCGTAGGCCCCAGGACTAGCGGGGGGATAGTCTACGAGCAGTACTTC.

The CDR3 nucleotides read TGTGCCAGCAGCGAGTTCGGGGGGGGTCAGCCCCAGCATTTT. It is translated as CASSEFGGGQPQHF. The chain has TRBV7-2 and TRBJ1-5; D is possibly TRBD1 (5 bases). Germline CDR1 is SGHTA and CDR2 is FQGNSA. The CDR3 is 14 residues long. V lost 5 bases, J lost 6 bases, and 14 bases lay in between.

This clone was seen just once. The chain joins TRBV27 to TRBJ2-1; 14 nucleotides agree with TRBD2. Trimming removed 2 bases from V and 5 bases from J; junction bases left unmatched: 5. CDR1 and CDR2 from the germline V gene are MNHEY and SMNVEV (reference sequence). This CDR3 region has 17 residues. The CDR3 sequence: CASSLPGLAGEDNEQFF. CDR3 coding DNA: TGTGCCAGCAGTTTACCGGGACTAGCGGGGGAGGACAATGAGCAGTTCTTC.

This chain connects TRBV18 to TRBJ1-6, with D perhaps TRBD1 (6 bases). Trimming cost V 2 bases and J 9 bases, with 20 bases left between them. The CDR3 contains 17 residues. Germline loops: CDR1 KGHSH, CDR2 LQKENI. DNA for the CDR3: TGTGCCAGCTCACCAAGAGATCCTGGGGGCCAATCTTCACCCCTCCACTTT. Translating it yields CASSPRDPGGQSSPLHF.

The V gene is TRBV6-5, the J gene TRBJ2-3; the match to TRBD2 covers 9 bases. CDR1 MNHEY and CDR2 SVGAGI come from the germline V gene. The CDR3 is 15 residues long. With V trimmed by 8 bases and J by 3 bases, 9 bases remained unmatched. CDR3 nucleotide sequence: TGTGCCAGCGCAGGGTCCAGCGGGGGGACAGATACGCAGTATTTT. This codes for CASAGSSGGTDTQYF.

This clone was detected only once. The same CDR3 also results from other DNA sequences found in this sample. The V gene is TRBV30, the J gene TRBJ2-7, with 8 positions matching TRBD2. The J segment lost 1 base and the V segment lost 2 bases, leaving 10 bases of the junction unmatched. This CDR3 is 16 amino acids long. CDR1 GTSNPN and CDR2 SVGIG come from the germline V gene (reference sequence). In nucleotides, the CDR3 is TGTGCCTGGAGTTCGGGAGGGCCGAGACTATCCTACGAGCAGTACTTC. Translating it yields CAWSSGGPRLSYEQYF.

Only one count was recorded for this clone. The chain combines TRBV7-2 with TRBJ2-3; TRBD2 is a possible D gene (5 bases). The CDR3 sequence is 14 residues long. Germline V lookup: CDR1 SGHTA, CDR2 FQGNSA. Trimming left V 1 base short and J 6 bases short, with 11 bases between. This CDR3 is CASSLGTFRDTQYF. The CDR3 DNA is TGTGCCAGCAGCTTAGGGACTTTTAGGGATACGCAGTATTTT.

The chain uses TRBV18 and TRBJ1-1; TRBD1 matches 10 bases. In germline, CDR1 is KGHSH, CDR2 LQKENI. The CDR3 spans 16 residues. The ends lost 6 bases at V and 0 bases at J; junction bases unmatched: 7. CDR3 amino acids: CASSDRGRGMNTEAFF. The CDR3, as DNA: TGTGCCAGCTCCGACAGGGGGCGGGGAATGAACACTGAAGCTTTCTTT. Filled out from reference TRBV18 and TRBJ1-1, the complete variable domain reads NAGVMQNPRHLVRRRGQEARLRCSPMKGHSHVYWYRQLPEEGLKFMVYLQKENIIDESGMPKERFSAEFPKEGPSILRIQQVVRGDSAAYFCASSDRGRGMNTEAFFGQGTRLTVV.

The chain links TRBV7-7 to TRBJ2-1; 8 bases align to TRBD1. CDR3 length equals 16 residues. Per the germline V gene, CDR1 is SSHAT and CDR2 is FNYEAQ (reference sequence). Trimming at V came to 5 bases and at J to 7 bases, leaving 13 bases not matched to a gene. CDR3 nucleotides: TGTGCCAGCAGCACCACGACAGGGGTGACGGTAAATGAGCAGTTCTTC. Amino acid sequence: CASSTTTGVTVNEQFF.